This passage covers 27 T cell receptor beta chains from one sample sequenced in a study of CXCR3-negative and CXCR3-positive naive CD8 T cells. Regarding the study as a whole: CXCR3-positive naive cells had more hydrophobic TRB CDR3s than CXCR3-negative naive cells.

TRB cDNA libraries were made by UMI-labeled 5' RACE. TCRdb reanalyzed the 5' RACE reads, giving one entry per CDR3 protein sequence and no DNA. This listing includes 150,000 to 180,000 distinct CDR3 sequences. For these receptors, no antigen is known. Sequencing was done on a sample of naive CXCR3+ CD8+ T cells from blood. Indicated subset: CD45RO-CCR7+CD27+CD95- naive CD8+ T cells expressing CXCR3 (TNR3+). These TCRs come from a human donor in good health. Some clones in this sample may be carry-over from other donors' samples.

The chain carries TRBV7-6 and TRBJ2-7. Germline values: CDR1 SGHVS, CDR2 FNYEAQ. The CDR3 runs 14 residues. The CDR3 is CASSLVAGDYEQYF.

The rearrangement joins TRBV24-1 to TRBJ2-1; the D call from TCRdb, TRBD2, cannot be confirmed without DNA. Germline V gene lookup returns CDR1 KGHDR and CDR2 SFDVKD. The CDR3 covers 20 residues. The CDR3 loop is CATSVGAPGLAGDTYNEQFF.

Here the CDR3 reads CSAPGDSSNEQFF. V gene TRBV20-1 combines with J gene TRBJ2-1; with no DNA, the TCRdb D assignment of TRBD1 cannot be verified. Germline assignment: CDR1 DFQATT and CDR2 SNEGSKA (reference sequence). The CDR3 loop spans 13 amino acids.

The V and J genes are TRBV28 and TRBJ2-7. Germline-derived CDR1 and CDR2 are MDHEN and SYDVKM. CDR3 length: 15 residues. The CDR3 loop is CASSSGLGGYYEQYF. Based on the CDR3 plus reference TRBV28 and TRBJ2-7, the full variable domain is DVKVTQSSRYLVKRTGEKVFLECVQDMDHENMFWYRQDPGLGLRLIYFSYDVKMKEKGDIPEGYSVSREKKERFSLILESASTNQTSMYLCASSSGLGGYYEQYFGPGTRLTVT.

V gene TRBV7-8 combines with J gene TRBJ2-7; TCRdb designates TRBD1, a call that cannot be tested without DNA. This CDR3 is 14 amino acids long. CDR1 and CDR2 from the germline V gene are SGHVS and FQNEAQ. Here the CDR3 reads CASSLGQGTHEQYF. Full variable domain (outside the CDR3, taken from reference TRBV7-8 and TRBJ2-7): GAGVSQSPRYKVAKRGQDVALRCDPISGHVSLFWYQQALGQGPEFLTYFQNEAQLDKSGLPSDRFFAERPEGSVSTLKIQRTQQEDSAVYLCASSLGQGTHEQYFGPGTRLTVT.

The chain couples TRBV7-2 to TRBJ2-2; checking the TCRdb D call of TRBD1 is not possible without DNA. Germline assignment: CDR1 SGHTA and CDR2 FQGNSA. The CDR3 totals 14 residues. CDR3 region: CASSLGWGTGELFF.

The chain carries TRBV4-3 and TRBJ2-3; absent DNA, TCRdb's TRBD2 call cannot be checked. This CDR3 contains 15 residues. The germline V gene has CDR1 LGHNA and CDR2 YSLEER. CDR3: CASSPSRTSGVGQYF.

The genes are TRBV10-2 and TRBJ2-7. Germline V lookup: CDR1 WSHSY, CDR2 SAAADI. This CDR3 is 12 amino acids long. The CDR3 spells CASSYTYYEQYF.

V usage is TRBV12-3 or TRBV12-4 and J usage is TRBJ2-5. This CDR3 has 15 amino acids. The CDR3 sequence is CASSLASKYQETQYF.

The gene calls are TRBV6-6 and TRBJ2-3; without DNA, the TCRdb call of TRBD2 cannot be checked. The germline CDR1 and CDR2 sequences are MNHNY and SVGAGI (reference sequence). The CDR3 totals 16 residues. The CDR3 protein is CASSHYSGTITDTQYF.

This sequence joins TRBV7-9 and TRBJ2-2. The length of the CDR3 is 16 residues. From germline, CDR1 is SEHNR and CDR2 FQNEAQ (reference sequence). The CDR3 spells CASSFTGSANTGELFF. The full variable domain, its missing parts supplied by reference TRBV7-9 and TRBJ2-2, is DTGVSQNPRHKITKRGQNVTFRCDPISEHNRLYWYRQTLGQGPEFLTYFQNEAQLEKSRLLSDRFSAERPKGSFSTLEIQRTEQGDSAMYLCASSFTGSANTGELFFGEGSRLTVL.

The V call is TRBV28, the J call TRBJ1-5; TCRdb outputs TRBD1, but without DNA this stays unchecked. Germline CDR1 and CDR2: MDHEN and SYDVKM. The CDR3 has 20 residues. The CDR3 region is CASSTNIHHDRGWLDQPQHF.

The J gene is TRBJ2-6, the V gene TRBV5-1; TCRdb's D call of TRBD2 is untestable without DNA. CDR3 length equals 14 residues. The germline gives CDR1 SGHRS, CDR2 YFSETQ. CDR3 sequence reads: CASSLEGPANVLTF.

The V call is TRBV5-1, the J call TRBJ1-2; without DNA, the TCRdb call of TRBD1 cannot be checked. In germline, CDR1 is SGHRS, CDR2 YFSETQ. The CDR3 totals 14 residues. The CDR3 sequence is CASSFDDSNYGYTF.

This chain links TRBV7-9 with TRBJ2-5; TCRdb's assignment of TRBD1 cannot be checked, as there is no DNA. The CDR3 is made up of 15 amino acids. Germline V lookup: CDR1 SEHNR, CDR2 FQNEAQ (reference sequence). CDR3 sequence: CASSNREAAQETQYF.

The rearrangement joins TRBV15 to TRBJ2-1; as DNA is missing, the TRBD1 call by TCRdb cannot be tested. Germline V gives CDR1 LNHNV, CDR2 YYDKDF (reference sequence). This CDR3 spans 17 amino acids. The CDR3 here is CATSSSKGRATYNEQFF. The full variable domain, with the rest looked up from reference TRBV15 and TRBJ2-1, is DAMVIQNPRYQVTQFGKPVTLSCSQTLNHNVMYWYQQKSSQAPKLLFHYYDKDFNNEADTPDNFQSRRPNTSFCFLDIRSPGLGDTAMYLCATSSSKGRATYNEQFFGPGTRLTVL.

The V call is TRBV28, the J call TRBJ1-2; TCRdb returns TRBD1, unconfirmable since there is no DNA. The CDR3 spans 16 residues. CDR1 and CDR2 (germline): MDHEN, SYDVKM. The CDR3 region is CASSLRDRGISAGYTF.

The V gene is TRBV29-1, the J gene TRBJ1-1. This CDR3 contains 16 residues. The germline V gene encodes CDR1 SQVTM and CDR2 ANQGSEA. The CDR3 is CSVEGSGASMNTEAFF.

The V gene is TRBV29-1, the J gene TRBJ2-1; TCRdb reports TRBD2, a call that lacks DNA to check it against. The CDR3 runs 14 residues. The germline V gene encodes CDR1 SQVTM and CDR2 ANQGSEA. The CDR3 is CSVPPSGGYNEQFF.

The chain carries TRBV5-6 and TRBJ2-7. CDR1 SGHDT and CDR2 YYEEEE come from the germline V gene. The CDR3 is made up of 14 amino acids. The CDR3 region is CASSFRVTSYEQYF.

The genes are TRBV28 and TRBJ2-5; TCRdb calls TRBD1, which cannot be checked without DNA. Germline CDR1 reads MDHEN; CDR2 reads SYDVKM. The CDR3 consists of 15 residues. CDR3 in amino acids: CASSGMGGRQETQYF.

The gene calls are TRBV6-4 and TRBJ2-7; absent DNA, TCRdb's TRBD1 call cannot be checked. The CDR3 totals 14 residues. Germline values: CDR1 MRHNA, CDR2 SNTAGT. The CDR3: CASSDQPGGYEQYF.

CDR3 sequence: CASSTQLPGQGYEQFF. The chain is built from TRBV21-1 and TRBJ2-1; TCRdb outputs TRBD1, but without DNA this stays unchecked. TRBV21-1 is tagged as a pseudogene. The CDR3 length is 16 residues.

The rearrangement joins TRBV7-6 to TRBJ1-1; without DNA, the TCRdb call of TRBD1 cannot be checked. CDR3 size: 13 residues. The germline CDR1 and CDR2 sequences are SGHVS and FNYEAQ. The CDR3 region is CASSSSGATEAFF.

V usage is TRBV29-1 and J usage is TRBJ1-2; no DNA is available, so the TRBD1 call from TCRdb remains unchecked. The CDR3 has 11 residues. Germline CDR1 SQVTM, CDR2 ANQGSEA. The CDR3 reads CSVESGYGYTF.

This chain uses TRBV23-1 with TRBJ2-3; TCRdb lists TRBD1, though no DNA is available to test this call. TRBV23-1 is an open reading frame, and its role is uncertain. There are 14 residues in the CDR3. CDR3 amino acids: CASSIWGRSDTQYF.

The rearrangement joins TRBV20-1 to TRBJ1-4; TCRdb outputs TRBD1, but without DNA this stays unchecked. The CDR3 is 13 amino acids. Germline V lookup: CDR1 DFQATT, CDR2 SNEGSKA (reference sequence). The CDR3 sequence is CSAPTGPNEKLFF.